This T cell receptor (beta chain) was documented in a study of blood T cell repertoires in COVID-19. For the study at large: From the United States, Italy and Spain came samples of acute and convalescent COVID-19.

On this clone: The sample has other DNA sequences that encode this CDR3 too.

The table came from immunoSEQ multiplex PCR; TCRdb's copy has only in-frame clones and leaves some out. In the table there are about 140,000 clones, around four fifths of which are singletons. The CDR3 runs 14 residues. Deletions cut 0 bases from V and 1 base from J, with 7 bases between. CDR1 is LGHDT and CDR2 is YNNKEL in the germline V gene (reference sequence). Sequencing input: peripheral blood. This receptor was identified in a human donor in a cohort sampled during active COVID-19. This chain connects TRBV3-1 (or the pseudogene TRBV3-2) to TRBJ2-7; D is uncertain. DNA for the CDR3: TGTGCCAGCAGCCAAGACCCTAGTTCCTACGAGCAGTACTTC. It specifies CASSQDPSSYEQYF.